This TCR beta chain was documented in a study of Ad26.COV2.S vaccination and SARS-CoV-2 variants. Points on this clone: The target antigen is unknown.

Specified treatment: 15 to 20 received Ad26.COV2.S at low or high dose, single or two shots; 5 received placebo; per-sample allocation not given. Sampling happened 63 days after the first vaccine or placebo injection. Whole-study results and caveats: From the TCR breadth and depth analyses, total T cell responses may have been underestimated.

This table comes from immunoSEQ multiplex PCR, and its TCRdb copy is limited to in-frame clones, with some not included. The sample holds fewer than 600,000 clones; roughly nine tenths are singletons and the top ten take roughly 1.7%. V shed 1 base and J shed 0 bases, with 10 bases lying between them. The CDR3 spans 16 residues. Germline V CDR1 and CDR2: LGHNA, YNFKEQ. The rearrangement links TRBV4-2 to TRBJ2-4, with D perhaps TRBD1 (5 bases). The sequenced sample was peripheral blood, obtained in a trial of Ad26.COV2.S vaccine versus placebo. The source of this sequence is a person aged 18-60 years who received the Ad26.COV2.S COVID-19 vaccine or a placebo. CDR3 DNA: TGTGCCAGCAGCCAAGGGGGCAGCCTAGCCAAAAACATTCAGTACTTC. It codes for CASSQGGSLAKNIQYF.